These T cell receptor beta chains were read from a single sample in a study of long-term antiretroviral therapy in people with HIV. The repertoire was sequenced with immunoSEQ multiplex PCR; TCRdb's copy has only in-frame clones and lacks some. Found here are some 23,000 clones, around 88% of them singletons; the top ten hold 5% to 6%. The sequenced sample was unsorted PBMCs, obtained less than 4.7 years after starting antiretroviral therapy. Source of these receptors: a man in his thirties or forties with HIV. The CDR3 runs from the conserved cysteine through the conserved F or W. D genes are given only for firm matches.

v_gene: TRBV27; d_gene: .; j_gene: TRBJ1-6; CDR3aa: CASSLSSYNSPLHF
v_gene: TRBV18; d_gene: .; j_gene: TRBJ2-2; CDR3aa: CASSTLPGATGELFF
v_gene: TRBV6-6; d_gene: .; j_gene: TRBJ1-1; CDR3aa: CASSQSGTGNTEAFF
v_gene: TRBV13; d_gene: .; j_gene: TRBJ2-7; CDR3aa: CASSERTARGYEQYF
v_gene: TRBV7-9; d_gene: .; j_gene: TRBJ2-1; CDR3aa: CASSLSLSWGQSSYNEQFF
v_gene: TRBV6-5; d_gene: .; j_gene: TRBJ2-7; CDR3aa: CASSRRLTRDEQYF
v_gene: TRBV5-5; d_gene: .; j_gene: TRBJ2-2; CDR3aa: CASSLEGGTQNTGELFF
v_gene: TRBV2; d_gene: .; j_gene: TRBJ2-7; CDR3aa: CASSQEVYEQYF
v_gene: TRBV30; d_gene: TRBD1; j_gene: TRBJ2-7; CDR3aa: CAWSVRDRGIYEQYF
v_gene: TRBV20-1; d_gene: .; j_gene: TRBJ1-1; CDR3aa: CSASHGGEAFF
v_gene: TRBV4-3; d_gene: .; j_gene: TRBJ2-1; CDR3aa: CASRVTSSGYNEQFF
v_gene: TRBV11-1; d_gene: .; j_gene: TRBJ2-7; CDR3aa: CASSLAQGREQYF
v_gene: TRBV5-4; d_gene: .; j_gene: TRBJ1-6; CDR3aa: CASPRAVSYNSPLHF
v_gene: TRBV5-4; d_gene: .; j_gene: TRBJ1-1; CDR3aa: CASSPLGGALNTEAFF
v_gene: TRBV28; d_gene: .; j_gene: TRBJ2-7; CDR3aa: CASSWGFGGEQYF
v_gene: TRBV7-9; d_gene: .; j_gene: TRBJ2-1; CDR3aa: CASSPSEAEIYNEQFF
v_gene: TRBV28; d_gene: .; j_gene: TRBJ2-2; CDR3aa: CASSLRVGELFF
v_gene: TRBV9; d_gene: .; j_gene: TRBJ2-3; CDR3aa: CASTVEGDSGTQYF
v_gene: TRBV6-5; d_gene: .; j_gene: TRBJ1-4; CDR3aa: CASKPAGRRDEKLFF
v_gene: TRBV2; d_gene: .; j_gene: TRBJ1-5; CDR3aa: CASSLGGIIAQHF
v_gene: TRBV19; d_gene: TRBD1; j_gene: TRBJ1-4; CDR3aa: CASSSTGTVHEKLFF
v_gene: TRBV4-1; d_gene: .; j_gene: TRBJ2-3; CDR3aa: CASSQALSRGPRSDTQYF
v_gene: TRBV6-5; d_gene: TRBD1; j_gene: TRBJ2-7; CDR3aa: CASSGTGTTEEQYF
v_gene: TRBV9; d_gene: TRBD1; j_gene: TRBJ2-7; CDR3aa: CASSVGRTGWEQYF
v_gene: TRBV19; d_gene: .; j_gene: TRBJ1-6; CDR3aa: CASKNSGSSYNSPLHF
v_gene: TRBV19; d_gene: TRBD1; j_gene: TRBJ1-2; CDR3aa: CASSILTGFDGYTF
v_gene: TRBV18; d_gene: TRBD1; j_gene: TRBJ1-3; CDR3aa: CASSRNRDSSGNTIYF
v_gene: TRBV7-8; d_gene: .; j_gene: TRBJ2-3; CDR3aa: CASSSSGDPNTDTQYF
v_gene: TRBV7-2; d_gene: .; j_gene: TRBJ1-3; CDR3aa: CASSSGRRCGNTIYF
v_gene: TRBV10-3; d_gene: TRBD1; j_gene: TRBJ1-4; CDR3aa: CAISDRVREKLFF
v_gene: TRBV30; d_gene: .; j_gene: TRBJ1-4; CDR3aa: CAWRTADNEKLFF
v_gene: TRBV30; d_gene: .; j_gene: TRBJ1-5; CDR3aa: CAWTPRRGIQPQHF
v_gene: TRBV18; d_gene: .; j_gene: TRBJ2-7; CDR3aa: CASSPQVSPTYEQYF
v_gene: TRBV4-1; d_gene: .; j_gene: TRBJ2-4; CDR3aa: CASSQELTLRGNIQYF
v_gene: TRBV27; d_gene: .; j_gene: TRBJ2-5; CDR3aa: CASSTKRGAPRETQYF
v_gene: TRBV7-2; d_gene: .; j_gene: TRBJ2-7; CDR3aa: CASLRGAGEQYF
v_gene: TRBV5-1; d_gene: TRBD2; j_gene: TRBJ2-5; CDR3aa: CASSLASGSKTQYF
v_gene: TRBV27; d_gene: .; j_gene: TRBJ1-1; CDR3aa: CASSSSGTEAFF
v_gene: TRBV2; d_gene: .; j_gene: TRBJ2-6; CDR3aa: CASSEAGIAANVLTF
v_gene: TRBV6-5; d_gene: .; j_gene: TRBJ2-5; CDR3aa: CASRPPGVQSTQYF
v_gene: TRBV4-3; d_gene: TRBD1; j_gene: TRBJ2-7; CDR3aa: CASSLGVQVGTGDEQYF
v_gene: TRBV28; d_gene: TRBD1; j_gene: TRBJ1-2; CDR3aa: CASSQGAGYGYTF
v_gene: TRBV27; d_gene: TRBD2; j_gene: TRBJ2-3; CDR3aa: CASSLSRGGTSVDTQYF
v_gene: TRBV9; d_gene: .; j_gene: TRBJ2-4; CDR3aa: CASSLGGGGIQYF
v_gene: TRBV11-2; d_gene: .; j_gene: TRBJ1-6; CDR3aa: CASSTPRHVYNSPLHF
v_gene: TRBV4-3; d_gene: .; j_gene: TRBJ2-1; CDR3aa: CASSQLTGLNEQFF
v_gene: TRBV7-9; d_gene: .; j_gene: TRBJ1-4; CDR3aa: CASIPTDGGREKLFF
v_gene: TRBV9; d_gene: TRBD1; j_gene: TRBJ1-2; CDR3aa: CASRGQGGAQNYGYTF
v_gene: TRBV30; d_gene: .; j_gene: TRBJ1-3; CDR3aa: CAWSAETGSGNTIYF
v_gene: TRBV6-1; d_gene: .; j_gene: TRBJ1-6; CDR3aa: CASSARTVHNSPLHF
v_gene: TRBV7-2; d_gene: .; j_gene: TRBJ2-7; CDR3aa: CASSLAPGIYEQYF
v_gene: TRBV20-1; d_gene: TRBD1; j_gene: TRBJ1-2; CDR3aa: CSAKSGQADTF
v_gene: TRBV2; d_gene: .; j_gene: TRBJ2-7; CDR3aa: CASSEARGEYF
v_gene: TRBV19; d_gene: .; j_gene: TRBJ2-7; CDR3aa: CASSARSGTVSYEQYF
v_gene: TRBV7-9; d_gene: TRBD1; j_gene: TRBJ2-7; CDR3aa: CASSLPGQGPYEQYF
v_gene: TRBV7-9; d_gene: TRBD1; j_gene: TRBJ2-7; CDR3aa: CASSVLPGQSYEQYF
v_gene: TRBV7-9; d_gene: .; j_gene: TRBJ1-1; CDR3aa: CASSLEGLRAFF
v_gene: TRBV7-9; d_gene: .; j_gene: TRBJ2-5; CDR3aa: CASSFLGMAPGVGETQYF